Sequencing of this T cell receptor beta chain was carried out in a study of cytomegalovirus exposure and HLA in healthy donors. Whole-study results and caveats: A further, later analysis showed that HLA-associated TCR beta chains (compared with equally common others) were more clonally expanded.

V lost 0 bases to trimming and J lost 7 bases, with 13 bases between them. The germline gives CDR1 SGHKS, CDR2 YYEKEE (reference sequence). The CDR3 has 15 amino acids. It was with 60 Vbeta and 13 Jbeta primers that the PCR ran. Sequencing used immunoSEQ multiplex PCR; TCRdb keeps in-frame clones, though not all of them. The sample lists about 120,000 clones; 81% were seen once. Notes on this clone: The antigen remains undetermined.

Input material: PBMCs. The receptor's source is a man younger than 35 in good health and CMV-seropositive. The V gene is TRBV5-5, the J gene TRBJ1-4, with D perhaps matching TRBD1 (5 bases). The CDR3 coding sequence is TGTGCCAGCAGCTTGGTTGTAGGGGAAGGTGAAAAACTGTTTTTT. Its translation is CASSLVVGEGEKLFF.